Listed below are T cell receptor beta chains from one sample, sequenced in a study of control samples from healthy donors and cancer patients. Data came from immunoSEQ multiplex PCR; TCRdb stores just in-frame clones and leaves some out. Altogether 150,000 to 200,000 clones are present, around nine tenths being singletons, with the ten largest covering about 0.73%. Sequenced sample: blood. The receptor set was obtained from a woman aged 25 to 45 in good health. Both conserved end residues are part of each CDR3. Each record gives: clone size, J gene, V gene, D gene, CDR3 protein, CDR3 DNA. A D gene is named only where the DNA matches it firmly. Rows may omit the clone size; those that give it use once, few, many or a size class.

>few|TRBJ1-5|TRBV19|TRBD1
CASSIVGGTGNQPQHF
TGTGCCAGTAGTATAGTTGGGGGGACAGGGAATCAGCCCCAGCATTTT
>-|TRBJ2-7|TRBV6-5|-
CASRGYPTVYEQYF
TGTGCCAGCAGGGGATACCCGACAGTCTACGAGCAGTACTTC
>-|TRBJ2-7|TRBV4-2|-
CASSQDAGKGSYEQYF
TGTGCCAGCAGCCAAGATGCTGGAAAGGGATCCTACGAGCAGTACTTC
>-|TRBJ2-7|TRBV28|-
CASSLRREQYF
TGTGCCAGCAGTTTACGCCGCGAGCAGTACTTC
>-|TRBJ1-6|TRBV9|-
CASSRRGGVGSPLHF
TGTGCCAGCAGCCGCCGGGGGGGGGTTGGGTCACCCCTCCACTTT
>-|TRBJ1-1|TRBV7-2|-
CASSLVPGVGNTEAFF
TGTGCCAGCAGCTTAGTCCCAGGGGTTGGGAACACTGAAGCTTTCTTT
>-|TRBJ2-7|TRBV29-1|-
CSVAGGSYEQYF
TGCAGCGTTGCGGGCGGTTCCTACGAGCAGTACTTC
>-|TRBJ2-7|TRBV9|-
CASSPQTGLRVWEQYF
TGTGCCAGCAGTCCCCAAACAGGCCTCCGGGTATGGGAGCAGTACTTC
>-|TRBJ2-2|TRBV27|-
CASSPGFLTGELFF
TGTGCCAGCAGCCCCGGTTTTCTCACCGGGGAGCTGTTTTTT
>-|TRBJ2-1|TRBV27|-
CASSGGYEQFF
TGTGCCAGCAGCGGAGGATATGAGCAGTTCTTC
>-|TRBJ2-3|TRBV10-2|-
CASSPPYGTDTQYF
TGCGCCAGCAGTCCGCCTTACGGCACAGATACGCAGTATTTT
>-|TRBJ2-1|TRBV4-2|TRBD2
CASSQTSRGRAGDEQFF
TGTGCCAGCAGCCAAACCTCCCGGGGGAGGGCCGGGGATGAGCAGTTCTTC
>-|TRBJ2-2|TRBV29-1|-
CSVEGPSSLSGAGELFF
TGCAGCGTTGAAGGCCCCTCTTCACTTAGTGGGGCCGGGGAGCTGTTTTTT
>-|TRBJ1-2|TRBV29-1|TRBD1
CSVGQSRSGYTF
TGCAGCGTGGGACAGAGCCGAAGCGGCTACACCTTC
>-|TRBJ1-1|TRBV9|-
CASNHQRRTVLNTEAFF
TGTGCCAGCAACCATCAGCGTCGGACGGTTTTGAACACTGAAGCTTTCTTT
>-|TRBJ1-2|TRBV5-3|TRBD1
CARSPGTGGYGYTF
TGTGCCAGAAGCCCCGGGACAGGCGGGTATGGCTACACCTTC
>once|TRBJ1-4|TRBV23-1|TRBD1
CASSQNRGYDEKLFF
TGCGCCAGCAGTCAAAACAGGGGATACGATGAAAAACTGTTTTTT
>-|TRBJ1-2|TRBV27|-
CASGDGAGYTF
TGTGCCAGCGGAGACGGGGCAGGCTACACCTTC
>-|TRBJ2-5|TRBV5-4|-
CASSLPGLGQETQYF
TGTGCCAGCAGCCTTCCCGGGTTGGGGCAAGAGACCCAGTACTTC
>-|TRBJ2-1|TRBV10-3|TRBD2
CAITPTSGRASEQFF
TGTGCCATCACTCCGACTAGCGGGAGGGCCAGTGAGCAGTTCTTC
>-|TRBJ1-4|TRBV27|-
CASSLSRSPGEEKLFF
TGTGCCAGCAGTTTATCGAGGTCTCCGGGAGAGGAAAAACTGTTTTTT
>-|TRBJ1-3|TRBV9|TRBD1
CASAKHRGPGNTIYF
TGTGCCAGCGCGAAACACAGGGGGCCAGGAAACACCATATATTTT
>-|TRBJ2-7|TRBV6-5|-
CASENVRGEQYF
TGTGCCAGCGAGAACGTGAGGGGGGAGCAGTACTTC
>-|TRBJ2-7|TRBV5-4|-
CASSLGGGRTYEQYF
TGTGCCAGCAGCTTGGGAGGCGGACGGACCTACGAGCAGTACTTC
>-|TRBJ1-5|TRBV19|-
CASSADPGHVQPQHF
TGTGCCAGTAGTGCGGACCCAGGACACGTCCAGCCCCAGCATTTT
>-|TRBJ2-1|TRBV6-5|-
CASSTAFYNEQFF
TGTGCCAGCAGTACCGCTTTCTACAATGAGCAGTTCTTC
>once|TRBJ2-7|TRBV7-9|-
CASSPGPFEQYF
TGTGCCAGCAGCCCGGGTCCTTTCGAGCAGTACTTC
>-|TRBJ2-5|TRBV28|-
CASRTPNPQETQYF
TGTGCCAGCAGGACCCCTAATCCCCAAGAGACCCAGTACTTC
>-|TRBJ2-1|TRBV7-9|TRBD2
CASSSGTSGSRNNEQFF
TGTGCCAGCAGCTCAGGGACTAGCGGGAGTCGAAACAATGAGCAGTTCTTC